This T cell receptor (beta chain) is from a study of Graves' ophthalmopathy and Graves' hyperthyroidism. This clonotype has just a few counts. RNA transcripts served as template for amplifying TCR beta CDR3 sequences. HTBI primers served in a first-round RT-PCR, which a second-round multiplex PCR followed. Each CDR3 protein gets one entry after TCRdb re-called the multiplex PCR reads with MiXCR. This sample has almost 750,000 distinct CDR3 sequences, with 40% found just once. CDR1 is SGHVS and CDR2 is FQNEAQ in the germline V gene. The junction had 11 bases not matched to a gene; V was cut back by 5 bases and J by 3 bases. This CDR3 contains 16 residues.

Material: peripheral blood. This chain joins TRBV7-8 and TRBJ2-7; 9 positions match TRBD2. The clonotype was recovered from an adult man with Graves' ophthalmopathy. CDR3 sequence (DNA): TGTGCCAGCAGCATAGTAGCGGGGGCGTCTCTCTACGAGCAGTACTTC. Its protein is CASSIVAGASLYEQYF.